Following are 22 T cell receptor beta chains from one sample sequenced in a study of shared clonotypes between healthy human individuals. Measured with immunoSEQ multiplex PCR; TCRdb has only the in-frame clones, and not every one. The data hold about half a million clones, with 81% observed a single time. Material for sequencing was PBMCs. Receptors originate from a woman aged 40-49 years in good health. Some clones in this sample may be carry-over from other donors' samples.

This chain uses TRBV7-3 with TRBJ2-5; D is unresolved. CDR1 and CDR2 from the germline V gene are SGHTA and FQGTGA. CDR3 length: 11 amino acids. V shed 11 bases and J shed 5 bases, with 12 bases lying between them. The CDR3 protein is CAQRGYETQYF. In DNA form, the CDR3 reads TGTGCCCAGCGAGGATATGAGACCCAGTACTTC. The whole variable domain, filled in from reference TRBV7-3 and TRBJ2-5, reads GAGVSQTPSNKVTEKGKYVELRCDPISGHTALYWYRQSLGQGPEFLIYFQGTGAADDSGLPNDRFFAVRPEGSVSTLKIQRTERGDSAVYLCAQRGYETQYFGPGTRLLVL.

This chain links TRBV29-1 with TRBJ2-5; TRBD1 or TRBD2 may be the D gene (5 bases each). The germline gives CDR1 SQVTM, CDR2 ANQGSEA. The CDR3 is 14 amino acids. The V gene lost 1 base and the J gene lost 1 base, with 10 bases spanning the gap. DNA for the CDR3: TGCAGCGTTGAAGCCCCGGGACCCCAAGAGACCCAGTACTTC. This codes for CSVEAPGPQETQYF.

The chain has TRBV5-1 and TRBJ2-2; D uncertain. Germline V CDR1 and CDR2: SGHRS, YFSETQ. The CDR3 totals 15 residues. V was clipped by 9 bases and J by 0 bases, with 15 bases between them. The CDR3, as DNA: TGCGCCACGCGCGGTTCCGCCGCGAACACCGGGGAGCTGTTTTTT. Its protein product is CATRGSAANTGELFF.

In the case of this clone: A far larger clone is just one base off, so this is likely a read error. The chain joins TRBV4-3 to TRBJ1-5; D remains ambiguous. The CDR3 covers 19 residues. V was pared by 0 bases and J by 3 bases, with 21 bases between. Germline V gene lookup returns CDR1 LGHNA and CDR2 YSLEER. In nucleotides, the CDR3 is TGCGCCAGCAGCCAAGATGGGCCCGCCACGTCCATCCTCAATCAGCCCCAGCATTTT. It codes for CASSQDGPATSILNQPQHF.

This CDR3 reads CATSSRLAGGGEQYF. DNA of the CDR3: TGTGCCACCAGCAGCCGACTAGCGGGAGGCGGCGAGCAGTACTTC. The V gene is TRBV15, the J gene TRBJ2-7, with 13 nucleotides matching TRBD2. V lost 3 bases and J lost 6; bases outside the gene matches: 5. Germline CDR1 is LNHNV and CDR2 is YYDKDF (reference sequence). This CDR3 comprises 15 residues.

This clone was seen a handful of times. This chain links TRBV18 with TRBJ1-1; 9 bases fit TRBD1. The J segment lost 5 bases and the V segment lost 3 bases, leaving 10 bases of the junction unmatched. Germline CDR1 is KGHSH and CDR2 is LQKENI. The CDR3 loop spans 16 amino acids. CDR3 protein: CASSPVGQGRKTEAFF. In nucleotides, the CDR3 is TGTGCCAGCTCACCCGTGGGACAGGGAAGGAAGACTGAAGCTTTCTTT.

In DNA form, the CDR3 reads TGTGCCAGCAGTTTACGGCAGGGGTTCACAGATACGCAGTATTTT. Protein: CASSLRQGFTDTQYF. The chain carries TRBV28 and TRBJ2-3; a possible D gene is TRBD1 (6 bases). The CDR3 is 15 amino acids. Trimming pared 2 bases from V and 2 bases from J, leaving 11 bases between. Germline assignment: CDR1 MDHEN and CDR2 SYDVKM.

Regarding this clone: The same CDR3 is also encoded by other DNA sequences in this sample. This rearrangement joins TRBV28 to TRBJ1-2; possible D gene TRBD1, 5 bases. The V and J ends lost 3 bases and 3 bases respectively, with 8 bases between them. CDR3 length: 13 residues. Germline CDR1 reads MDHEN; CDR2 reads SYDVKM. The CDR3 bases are TGTGCCAGCAGTTTGGGGGGGGACTATGGCTACACCTTC. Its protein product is CASSLGGDYGYTF.

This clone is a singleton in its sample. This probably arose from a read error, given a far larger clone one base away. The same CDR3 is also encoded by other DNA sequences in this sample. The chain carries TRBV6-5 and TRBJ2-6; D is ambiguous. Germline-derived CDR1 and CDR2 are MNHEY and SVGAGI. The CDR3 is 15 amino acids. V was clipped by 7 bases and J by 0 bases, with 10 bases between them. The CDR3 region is CASTRSGSGANVLTF. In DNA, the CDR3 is TGTGCCAGCACTAGGTCGGGCTCTGGGGCCAACGTCCTGACTTTC.

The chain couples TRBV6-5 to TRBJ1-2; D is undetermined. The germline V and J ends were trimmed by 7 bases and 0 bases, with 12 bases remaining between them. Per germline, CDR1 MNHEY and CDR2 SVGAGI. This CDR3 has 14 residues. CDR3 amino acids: CASTPGVTNYGYTF. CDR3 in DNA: TGTGCCAGCACCCCAGGAGTCACTAACTATGGCTACACCTTC.

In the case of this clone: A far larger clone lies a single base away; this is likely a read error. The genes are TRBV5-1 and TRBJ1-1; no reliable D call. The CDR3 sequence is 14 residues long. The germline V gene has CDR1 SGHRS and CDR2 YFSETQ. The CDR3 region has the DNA TGCTCCAGCAGCTTGGGCGTGGGGAACACTGAAGCTTTCTTT. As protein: CSSSLGVGNTEAFF.

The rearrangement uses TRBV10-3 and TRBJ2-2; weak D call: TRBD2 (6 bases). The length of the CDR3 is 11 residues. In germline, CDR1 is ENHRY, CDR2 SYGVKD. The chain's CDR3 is CASSSDGELFF. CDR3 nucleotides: TGTGCATCCTCTAGCGACGGGGAGCTGTTTTTT.

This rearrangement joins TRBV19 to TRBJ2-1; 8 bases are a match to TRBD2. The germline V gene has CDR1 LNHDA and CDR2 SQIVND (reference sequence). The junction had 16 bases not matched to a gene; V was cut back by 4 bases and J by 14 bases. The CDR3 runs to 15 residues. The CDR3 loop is CASSTPGLGTRAEFF. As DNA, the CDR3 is TGTGCCAGTAGTACACCGGGACTAGGCACTAGGGCTGAGTTCTTC.

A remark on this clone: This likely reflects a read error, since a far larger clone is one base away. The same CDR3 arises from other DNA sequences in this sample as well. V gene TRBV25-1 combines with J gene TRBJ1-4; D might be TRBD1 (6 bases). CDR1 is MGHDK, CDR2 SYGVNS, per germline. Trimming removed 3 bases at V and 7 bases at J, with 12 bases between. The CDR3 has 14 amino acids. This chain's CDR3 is CASSETGIGEKLFF. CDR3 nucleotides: TGTGCCAGCAGTGAGACAGGAATAGGTGAAAAACTGTTTTTT. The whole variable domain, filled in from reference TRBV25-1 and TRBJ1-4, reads EADIYQTPRYLVIGTGKKITLECSQTMGHDKMYWYQQDPGMELHLIHYSYGVNSTEKGDLSSESTVSRIRTEHFPLTLESARPSHTSQYLCASSETGIGEKLFFGSGTQLSVL.

CDR3: CASSVGADTGELFF. Written as DNA, the CDR3 is TGTGCCAGCAGTGTTGGGGCCGACACCGGGGAGCTGTTTTTT. The V and J genes are TRBV28 and TRBJ2-2; D is perhaps TRBD1 (5 bases). Trimming removed 5 bases at V and 3 bases at J, with 10 bases between. The CDR3 consists of 14 residues. Germline-derived CDR1 and CDR2 are MDHEN and SYDVKM.

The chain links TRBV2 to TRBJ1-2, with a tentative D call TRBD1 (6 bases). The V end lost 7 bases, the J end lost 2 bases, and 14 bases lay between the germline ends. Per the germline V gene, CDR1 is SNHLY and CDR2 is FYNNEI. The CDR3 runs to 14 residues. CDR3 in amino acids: CASNQGRGNYGYTF. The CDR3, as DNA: TGTGCCAGCAACCAGGGAAGGGGGAACTATGGCTACACCTTC.

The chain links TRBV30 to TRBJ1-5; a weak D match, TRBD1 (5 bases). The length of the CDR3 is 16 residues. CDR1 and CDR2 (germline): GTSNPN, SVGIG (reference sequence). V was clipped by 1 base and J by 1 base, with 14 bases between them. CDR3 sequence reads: CAWSAPAGRSNQPQHF. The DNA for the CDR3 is TGTGCCTGGAGTGCCCCAGCGGGACGGAGCAATCAGCCCCAGCATTTT.

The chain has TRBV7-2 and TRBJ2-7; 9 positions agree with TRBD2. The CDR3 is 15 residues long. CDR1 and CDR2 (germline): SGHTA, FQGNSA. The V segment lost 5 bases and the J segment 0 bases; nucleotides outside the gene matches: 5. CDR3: CASSTTSGRSYEQYF. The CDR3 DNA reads TGTGCCAGCAGCACGACTAGCGGCCGCTCCTACGAGCAGTACTTC.

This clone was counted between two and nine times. The CDR3: CASSLETGRGWNTEAFF. In DNA form, the CDR3 reads TGTGCCAGCAGCTTGGAGACAGGGAGAGGTTGGAACACTGAAGCTTTCTTT. J is TRBJ1-1 and V is TRBV5-6; TRBD1 matches 7 bases. The ends lost 0 bases at V and 1 base at J; junction bases unmatched: 9. Germline V lookup: CDR1 SGHDT, CDR2 YYEEEE. The CDR3 contains 17 residues.

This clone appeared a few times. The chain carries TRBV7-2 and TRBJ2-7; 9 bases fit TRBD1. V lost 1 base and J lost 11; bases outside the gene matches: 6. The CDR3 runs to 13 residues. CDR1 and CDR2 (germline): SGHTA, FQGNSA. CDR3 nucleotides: TGTGCCAGCAGCTTAGATACCGGGGACAGGGAGTACTTC. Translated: CASSLDTGDREYF.

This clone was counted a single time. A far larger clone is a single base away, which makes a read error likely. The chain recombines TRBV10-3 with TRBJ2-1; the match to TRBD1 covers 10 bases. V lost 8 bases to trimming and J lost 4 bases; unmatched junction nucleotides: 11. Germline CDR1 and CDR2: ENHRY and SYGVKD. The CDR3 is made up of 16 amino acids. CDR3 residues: CAIGHSGTGDYNEQFF. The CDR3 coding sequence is TGTGCCATCGGTCATTCCGGGACAGGGGATTACAATGAGCAGTTCTTC.

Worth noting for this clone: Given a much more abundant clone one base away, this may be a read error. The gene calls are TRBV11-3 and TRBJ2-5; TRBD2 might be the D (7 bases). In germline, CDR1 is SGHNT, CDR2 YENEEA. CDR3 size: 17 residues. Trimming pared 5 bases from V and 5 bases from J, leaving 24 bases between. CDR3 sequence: CASSQGLVGASGETQYF. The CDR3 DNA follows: TGTGCCAGCAGCCAAGGACTAGTGGGGGCTTCCGGTGAGACCCAGTACTTC.